The 21 T cell receptor beta chains below come from one sample, sequenced in a study of breast tumors, draining lymph nodes, adjacent tissues. The lymph nodes were axillary draining lymph nodes from breast cancer patients. Using its own MiXCR run on the multiplex PCR reads, TCRdb lists one record per CDR3 protein. The sample carries about 180,000 distinct CDR3 sequences, 25% to 40% recorded once. Sequencing was done on a sample of axillary lymph node tissue. These receptors all come from a female donor with breast cancer. Some clones in this sample may be carry-over from other donors' samples.

This clonotype was seen many times. One junction end does not reproduce the germline sequence, and a read error may be involved. J is TRBJ1-3 and V is TRBV2; TRBD1 is a possible D gene (5 bases). The germline V gene encodes CDR1 SNHLY and CDR2 FYNNEI. This CDR3 is 12 amino acids long. The CDR3 reads CASREGPGRPIF. The DNA for the CDR3 is TGTGCCAGCAGAGAGGGACCGGGCAGGCCAATCTTT.

The rearrangement links TRBV20-1 to TRBJ2-3, with TRBD2 identical over 14 bases. The V gene's germline CDR1 is DFQATT and CDR2 SNEGSKA (reference sequence). V lost 6 bases, J lost 11 bases, and 13 bases stayed unmatched. This CDR3 comprises 15 residues. The CDR3 DNA reads as TGCAGTGCCGGGACTAGCGGGGGTTATTACAATGAGCAGTATTTT. The encoded protein is CSAGTSGGYYNEQYF.

The sample holds many counts of this clonotype. The chain combines TRBV7-8 with TRBJ2-1, with 8 bases identical to TRBD2. Germline loops: CDR1 SGHVS, CDR2 FQNEAQ. The J segment lost 5 bases and the V segment lost 1 base, leaving 4 bases of the junction unmatched. This CDR3 is 15 amino acids long. The CDR3 spells CASSLGEREHNEQFF. CDR3 bases: TGTGCCAGCAGCTTAGGCGAGCGGGAGCACAATGAGCAGTTCTTC.

The V and J genes are TRBV5-4 and TRBJ1-6; a possible D gene is TRBD1 (5 bases). Trimming took 4 bases from V and 6 from J, leaving 26 bases between them. Germline V gene data show CDR1 as SGHNT and CDR2 as YYREEE (reference sequence). CDR3 length: 19 amino acids. CDR3: CASSILFREGYSRNSPLHF. DNA of the CDR3: TGTGCCAGCAGCATCCTCTTCCGGGAGGGGTACTCTCGTAATTCACCCCTCCACTTT.

This sequence joins TRBV6-5 and TRBJ1-2; weak D call: TRBD1 (6 bases). The CDR3 spans 14 residues. Deletions cut 0 bases from V and 5 bases from J, with 10 bases between. CDR1 and CDR2 from the germline V gene are MNHEY and SVGAGI. In DNA form, the CDR3 reads TGTGCCAGCAGTTACTCAACAGGGTTGTATGGCTACACCTTC. Translating gives CASSYSTGLYGYTF.

This clonotype showed up just a few times. The V call is TRBV6-2 or TRBV6-3, the J call TRBJ1-2; 7 nucleotides agree with TRBD1. Germline lookup yields CDR1 MNHEY and CDR2 SVGEGT. This CDR3 is built from 14 residues. Unmatched junction bases numbered 7, after V lost 5 bases and J lost 4 bases. For the CDR3, the DNA is TGTGCCAGCAGTACCCGGGACAGAGGCTATGGCTACACCTTC. It specifies CASSTRDRGYGYTF.

In its sample, this clonotype was seen many times. This chain joins TRBV7-2 and TRBJ2-2, with 10 bases aligning to TRBD2. V shed 7 bases, J shed 5 bases, and the junction held 7 bases outside the gene matches. This CDR3 region has 15 residues. Germline assignment: CDR1 SGHTA and CDR2 FQGNSA. The CDR3: CASTQRLAGTGELFF. CDR3 nucleotides: TGTGCCAGCACCCAAAGACTAGCGGGTACCGGGGAGCTGTTTTTT.

This clonotype occurred a few times. The chain combines TRBV3-1 with TRBJ2-3, with 8 bases that match TRBD2. From germline, CDR1 is LGHDT and CDR2 YNNKEL (reference sequence). V gave up 9 bases and J gave up 2 bases; unmatched junction bases: 7. The CDR3 is made up of 14 amino acids. CDR3 sequence: CASSRGADTDTQYF. CDR3 in DNA: TGTGCCAGTTCGCGGGGGGCGGACACAGATACGCAGTATTTT.

Many counts were recorded for this clonotype. This chain links TRBV20-1 with TRBJ2-3; a possible D gene is TRBD2 (5 bases). Germline V gene sequence: CDR1 DFQATT, CDR2 SNEGSKA (reference sequence). The CDR3 contains 16 residues. V lost 0 bases, J lost 6 bases, and 19 bases lay in between. CDR3 coding DNA: TGCAGTGCTAGAGATGGCGCTAGCACTTTGGGCGATACGCAGTATTTT. Its protein is CSARDGASTLGDTQYF.

The V and J genes are TRBV7-2 and TRBJ2-1; 9 bases match TRBD2. V dropped 4 bases and J dropped 16; count of bases not matched to a gene: 17. The CDR3 length is 15 residues. Germline lookup yields CDR1 SGHTA and CDR2 FQGNSA. CDR3 coding DNA: TGTGCCAGCAGCTCACAAACCATGGCGGGAGGGCCACTATTCTTC. This codes for CASSSQTMAGGPLFF.

A few counts support this clonotype. The rearrangement joins TRBV13 to TRBJ2-2, with 13 bases identical to TRBD2. This CDR3 region has 17 residues. V lost 5 bases, J lost 5 bases, and 8 bases stayed unmatched. Germline V gene data show CDR1 as PRHDT and CDR2 as FYEKMQ (reference sequence). In nucleotides, the CDR3 is TGTGCCAGCAGCCTACTAGCGGGGGGGTTGCGGACCGGGGAGCTGTTTTTT. Its protein is CASSLLAGGLRTGELFF.

A note on this clonotype: This may be a read error, as it is one base from a much larger clone. The chain links TRBV2 to TRBJ2-5; a weak D match, TRBD2 (6 bases). In germline, CDR1 is SNHLY, CDR2 FYNNEI. The CDR3 has 13 amino acids. The CDR3 DNA reads as TGTGCCGGCAGTGGGACTGCCAAAGAGACCCAGTACTTC. Protein sequence: CAGSGTAKETQYF.

A note on this clonotype: Given a much more abundant clone one base away, this may be a read error. The chain links TRBV5-4 to TRBJ2-1; a weak D match, TRBD1 (6 bases). Trimming pared 0 bases from V and 11 bases from J, leaving 12 bases between. CDR1 and CDR2 from the germline V gene are SGHNT and YYREEE (reference sequence). This CDR3 is built from 13 residues. CDR3 amino acids: CASSLEAGDKQFF. As DNA, the CDR3 is TGTGCCAGCAGCTTGGAGGCAGGGGATAAGCAGTTCTTC.

CDR3 bases: TGTGCCAGCAGCCAACCTGGGGCGGAATCCCAGTACTTC. Translating gives CASSQPGAESQYF. The chain uses TRBV7-3 and TRBJ2-5, with D maybe TRBD1 (5 bases). V was clipped by 5 bases and J by 9 bases, with 16 bases between them. This CDR3 is 13 amino acids long. From germline, CDR1 is SGHTA and CDR2 FQGTGA.

The rearrangement joins TRBV2 to TRBJ2-1; D is unclear. V was trimmed by 0 bases and J by 12 bases, leaving 24 bases between them. CDR1 is SNHLY and CDR2 is FYNNEI in the germline V gene. This CDR3 is 17 amino acids long. As DNA, the CDR3 is TGTGCCAGCAGTGAAGCCTCCCTGCTGATTAGCACAGATACGCAGTTCTTC. Residues: CASSEASLLISTDTQFF.

This clonotype was observed once. This chain joins TRBV10-3 and TRBJ1-6; the D gene is possibly TRBD1 (5 bases). The CDR3 spans 19 residues. CDR1 is ENHRY and CDR2 is SYGVKD in the germline V gene. V lost 9 bases and J lost 5, with 29 bases in between. The CDR3 loop reads CAIAGGGYNTGRNNSPLHF. CDR3 coding DNA: TGTGCCATAGCTGGGGGGGGTTATAACACTGGACGCAATAATTCACCCCTCCACTTT.

J is TRBJ2-5 and V is TRBV20-1; D gene uncertain. The CDR3 length is 19 residues. The V gene's germline CDR1 is DFQATT and CDR2 SNEGSKA (reference sequence). V was pared by 6 bases and J by 2 bases, with 31 bases between. The CDR3, as DNA: TGCAGTGCGAGACGTCTCGAACCCTACGAGAGGCTTTGGCAAGAGACCCAGTACTTC. Translating it yields CSARRLEPYERLWQETQYF.

This clonotype is categorized as medium-sized. This chain connects TRBV19 to TRBJ2-2; D could derive from TRBD1 or TRBD2 (5 bases each). The CDR3 runs to 16 residues. V was clipped by 4 bases and J by 1 base, with 13 bases between them. Germline CDR1 and CDR2: LNHDA and SQIVND (reference sequence). The CDR3 bases are TGTGCCAGTAGTACTGAGGGACGGCAGAACACCGGGGAGCTGTTTTTT. Protein product: CASSTEGRQNTGELFF.

There are many counts of this clonotype. V and J are TRBV5-5 and TRBJ2-1; 14 bases agree with TRBD2. V shed 4 bases, J shed 9 bases, and the junction held 12 bases outside the gene matches. This CDR3 comprises 17 residues. Germline values: CDR1 SGHKS, CDR2 YYEKEE (reference sequence). Here the CDR3 DNA reads TGTGCCAGCAGCCCGGACATGGGACTAGCGGGAGTTAGTGAGCAGTTCTTC. This gives the protein CASSPDMGLAGVSEQFF.

This clonotype was seen at least ten times. V usage is TRBV20-1 and J usage is TRBJ2-5; 10 nucleotides align to TRBD2. Germline V gene lookup returns CDR1 DFQATT and CDR2 SNEGSKA (reference sequence). CDR3 length: 17 amino acids. V lost 5 bases and J lost 2; bases outside the gene matches: 14. The CDR3 spells CSAPCPPLAGLQETQYF. The CDR3, as DNA: TGCAGTGCTCCCTGCCCCCCACTAGCGGGACTACAAGAGACCCAGTACTTC.

On this clonotype: Germline is not matched at one junction end, which may reflect a read error. This chain connects TRBV12-3 or TRBV12-4 to TRBJ2-1, with D hard to call. CDR3 length: 13 amino acids. The CDR3 nucleotides are TGTGCCAGCACCGACCGGAACCACAATGAGCAGTCCTTC. Protein: CASTDRNHNEQSF.